The clone carrying this T cell receptor beta chain was counted a single time. Its antigen is as yet unknown. V lost 5 bases and J lost 3; bases outside the gene matches: 10. This CDR3 has 16 amino acids. The germline V gene encodes CDR1 LGHNA and CDR2 YNFKEQ. This entry is derived from a study of cytomegalovirus exposure and HLA in healthy donors. Study results and caveats: The study recorded 150 to 200 TCR beta chains that were cytomegalovirus-associated. The authors considered a cluster of highly shared sequence variants likely to be a sequencing artifact.

In the PCR, 60 Vbeta and 13 Jbeta primers were used. The protocol was immunoSEQ multiplex PCR, while the TCRdb copy is restricted to in-frame clones and leaves out a portion. Here the sample spans approximately 150,000 clones, roughly three quarters being singletons. Sequences were obtained from PBMCs. This chain connects TRBV4-2 to TRBJ1-1; 9 nucleotides match TRBD1. This clonotype originated in a man aged 18-30 years in good health and CMV-seropositive. This CDR3 is CASSEHRGLGDTEAFF. The CDR3 DNA reads as TGTGCCAGCAGCGAACACAGGGGGCTCGGAGACACTGAAGCTTTCTTT.